The TCR beta chain described here comes from a study of CD8 T cells in Susac syndrome. About 0.5 to 1 ug RNA was reverse transcribed with random hexamers. TCRdb reanalysed the immunoSEQ multiplex PCR reads using MiXCR and keeps one entry per CDR3 protein. The sample has about 130,000 distinct CDR3 sequences, around 94% seen once; the top ten hold 0.21%. Trimming stripped 5 bases from V and 0 bases from J, with 19 bases between. The germline V gene encodes CDR1 MDHEN and CDR2 SYDVKM. CDR3 length: 17 amino acids. The chain links TRBV28 to TRBJ1-2; D gene ambiguous. The sample comprised CD8+ T cells from PBMCs. The sequence was obtained from a human donor with Susac syndrome. The CDR3 nucleotides are TGTGCCAGCAGTACATTTGGACCTTCGGGGACTAACTATGGCTACACCTTC. Translated, it gives CASSTFGPSGTNYGYTF.